These 27 T cell receptor beta chains share one sample of origin, sequenced in a study of cytomegalovirus exposure and HLA in healthy donors (dated by TCRdb to the late 2010s). Library generation was performed with the immunoSEQ multiplex PCR assay. For the multiplex PCR, a mixture combining 60 forward primers for TCR Vbeta segments and 13 reverse primers for TCR Jbeta segments was used. In TCRdb, the immuneACCESS table is reduced to in-frame sequences with V and J assigned. These tables do not hold every clone; where another copy was compared, an unresolved V gene accounts for under half, and the others remain unexplained. The sample contains around 71,000 clones, 55% to 75% of them found a single time. The top ten hold 5.7% of the sample. Material for sequencing was PBMCs. The receptors come from a man aged 25-45 years in good health and CMV-seropositive.

This clone was found a few times. The chain carries TRBV6-1 and TRBJ1-2; a weak D match, TRBD1 (5 bases). The CDR3 is made up of 15 amino acids. The germline V and J ends were trimmed by 1 base and 5 bases, with 14 bases remaining between them. CDR1 and CDR2 (germline): MNHNS, SASEGT. The CDR3 DNA is TGTGCCAGCAGTGAAGAGGACACCAATGGGTATGGCTACACCTTC. Protein sequence: CASSEEDTNGYGYTF.

The rearrangement uses TRBV7-3 and TRBJ2-3; 7 nucleotides align to TRBD2. This CDR3 spans 13 amino acids. Germline trimming cut 9 bases from V and 0 bases from J; bases unmatched to any gene: 3. Germline-derived CDR1 and CDR2 are SGHTA and FQGTGA. The CDR3 spells CASSSGSTDTQYF. DNA for the CDR3: TGTGCCAGTTCTAGCGGAAGCACAGATACGCAGTATTTT. Full variable domain (outside the CDR3, taken from reference TRBV7-3 and TRBJ2-3): GAGVSQTPSNKVTEKGKYVELRCDPISGHTALYWYRQSLGQGPEFLIYFQGTGAADDSGLPNDRFFAVRPEGSVSTLKIQRTERGDSAVYLCASSSGSTDTQYFGPGTRLTVL.

V usage is TRBV28 and J usage is TRBJ1-2; D is possibly TRBD1 (5 bases). The V gene lost 4 bases and the J gene lost 4 bases, with 16 bases spanning the gap. The CDR3 consists of 15 residues. Germline V gene sequence: CDR1 MDHEN, CDR2 SYDVKM. CDR3 DNA sequence: TGTGCCAGCAGTTCCGGAGGAGGGGCAGGCTATGGCTACACCTTC. This translates into CASSSGGGAGYGYTF.

V gene TRBV5-6 combines with J gene TRBJ2-7; 9 bases match TRBD1. With 0 bases clipped from V and 5 bases from J, the junction kept 0 bases outside the gene matches. Germline lookup yields CDR1 SGHDT and CDR2 YYEEEE. CDR3 length: 13 amino acids. This CDR3 reads CASSLGQGDEQYF. The CDR3 DNA reads TGTGCCAGCAGCTTGGGACAGGGGGACGAGCAGTACTTC.

J is TRBJ1-1 and V is TRBV28, with D possibly TRBD1 on 6 matching bases. The CDR3 consists of 15 residues. The germline V gene encodes CDR1 MDHEN and CDR2 SYDVKM. V was clipped by 4 bases and J by 10 bases, with 22 bases between them. CDR3 DNA: TGTGCCAGCAGTTCTTCCACAGCGGGGAGGGGGGCAGCTTTCTTT. It specifies CASSSSTAGRGAAFF.

The V gene is TRBV11-2, the J gene TRBJ1-6; 8 bases map to TRBD1. Germline V gene lookup returns CDR1 SGHAT and CDR2 FQNNGV. The J segment lost 8 bases and the V segment lost 4 bases, leaving 4 bases of the junction unmatched. The CDR3 runs to 14 residues. CDR3 DNA: TGTGCCAGCAGCTCAGGGGGCCATTATTCACCCCTCCACTTT. This sequence encodes CASSSGGHYSPLHF.

This clone came up a few times. This chain uses TRBV5-1 with TRBJ1-1; D gene uncertain. Trimming removed 2 bases at V and 1 base at J, with 6 bases between. From germline, CDR1 is SGHRS and CDR2 YFSETQ. The CDR3 is 13 amino acids. CDR3 DNA: TGCGCCAGCAGCTTTAGATGGAACACTGAAGCTTTCTTT. Translating it yields CASSFRWNTEAFF. Variable domain in full (rest from reference TRBV5-1 and TRBJ1-1): KAGVTQTPRYLIKTRGQQVTLSCSPISGHRSVSWYQQTPGQGLQFLFEYFSETQRNKGNFPGRFSGRQFSNSRSEMNVSTLELGDSALYLCASSFRWNTEAFFGQGTRLTVV.

The gene calls are TRBV7-3 and TRBJ2-7, with 9 bases fitting TRBD1. The junction had 10 bases not matched to a gene; V was cut back by 5 bases and J by 5 bases. CDR3 length: 15 residues. Germline V lookup: CDR1 SGHTA, CDR2 FQGTGA. The CDR3 region is CASSPTRTGVNEQYF. The CDR3 DNA sequence: TGTGCCAGCAGCCCAACACGGACAGGGGTGAACGAGCAGTACTTC.

The genes are TRBV5-1 and TRBJ1-2; 11 bases map to TRBD1. CDR3 length equals 14 residues. Germline values: CDR1 SGHRS, CDR2 YFSETQ. Losses at the gene ends were 4 bases for V and 7 bases for J; bases not matched to a gene: 6. CDR3 coding DNA: TGCGCCAGCAGCCCAACGGGACAGGGGGTTGGCTACACCTTC. Protein: CASSPTGQGVGYTF. Full variable domain (remainder filled in from reference TRBV5-1 and TRBJ1-2): KAGVTQTPRYLIKTRGQQVTLSCSPISGHRSVSWYQQTPGQGLQFLFEYFSETQRNKGNFPGRFSGRQFSNSRSEMNVSTLELGDSALYLCASSPTGQGVGYTFGSGTRLTVV.

The chain couples TRBV2 to TRBJ1-2; 10 bases map to TRBD1. Looked up from germline, CDR1 is SNHLY and CDR2 is FYNNEI. V lost 8 bases, J lost 4 bases, and 4 bases stayed unmatched. This CDR3 is built from 13 residues. CDR3 protein: CASGTGAGYGYTF. The CDR3 DNA sequence: TGTGCCAGCGGGACAGGGGCGGGCTATGGCTACACCTTC.

This clone was recorded once. A read error may account for a junction end that differs from germline. The V and J genes are TRBV7-7 and TRBJ2-3, with TRBD2 identical over 10 bases. The CDR3 is made up of 15 amino acids. Germline values: CDR1 SSHAT, CDR2 FNYEAQ (reference sequence). The CDR3 DNA is TGTGCTAGCAATTTACGAGCGGGAGGGTACAATACGCAGTATTTT. Translated: CASNLRAGGYNTQYF.

There are a few counts of this clone. The chain employs TRBV19 and TRBJ2-1; the D gene is possibly TRBD2 (6 bases). The CDR3 contains 14 residues. Between the trimmed V and J ends, which lost 1 base and 5 bases, there was a span of 9 bases. The germline CDR1 and CDR2 sequences are LNHDA and SQIVND (reference sequence). The CDR3 reads CASSIAGVDNEQFF. DNA of the CDR3: TGTGCCAGTAGTATAGCGGGGGTCGACAATGAGCAGTTCTTC.

The chain links TRBV30 to TRBJ1-1; D gene unclear. CDR3 length equals 13 residues. CDR1 and CDR2 (germline): GTSNPN, SVGIG (reference sequence). The germline V and J ends were trimmed by 0 bases and 1 base, with 6 bases remaining between them. The CDR3 DNA reads as TGTGCCTGGAGTGTACAGACGAACACTGAAGCTTTCTTT. This codes for CAWSVQTNTEAFF.

This clone has more than one count but fewer than ten. This rearrangement joins TRBV10-3 to TRBJ1-4, with D perhaps TRBD1 (6 bases). CDR1 ENHRY and CDR2 SYGVKD come from the germline V gene. Deletions cut 3 bases from V and 5 bases from J, with 16 bases between. There are 16 residues in the CDR3. In nucleotides, the CDR3 is TGTGCCATCAGTGACCAGAGGACAGCAGAGAATGAAAAACTGTTTTTT. As protein: CAISDQRTAENEKLFF.

The genes are TRBV28 and TRBJ2-7, with 8 bases identical to TRBD1. CDR3 length equals 14 residues. Trimming at V came to 10 bases and at J to 1 base, leaving 9 bases not matched to a gene. The germline V gene has CDR1 MDHEN and CDR2 SYDVKM. This chain's CDR3 is CATIQGAKSYEQYF. CDR3 sequence (DNA): TGTGCCACCATCCAGGGGGCTAAATCCTACGAGCAGTACTTC.

This clone was found a few times. The rearrangement links TRBV11-3 to TRBJ1-4; 8 bases map to TRBD1. The CDR3 contains 15 residues. Germline lookup yields CDR1 SGHNT and CDR2 YENEEA. V dropped 5 bases and J dropped 4; count of bases not matched to a gene: 6. The CDR3 DNA reads as TGTGCCAGCAGCCGAACCGGACAGGGTAATGAAAAACTGTTTTTT. Translation gives CASSRTGQGNEKLFF.

With respect to this clone: This sample includes further DNA sequences coding for the same CDR3. V and J are TRBV7-6 and TRBJ2-1; 9 positions match TRBD1. Germline assignment: CDR1 SGHVS and CDR2 FNYEAQ. The CDR3 sequence is 19 residues long. V was clipped by 5 bases and J by 7 bases; unmatched bases: 21. The CDR3 DNA follows: TGTGCCAGCAGCCTACGGACAGGGGAGGCCGGGAGCTTTATGAATGAGCAGTTCTTC. It specifies CASSLRTGEAGSFMNEQFF.

The rearrangement links TRBV7-8 to TRBJ2-1; 9 bases line up with TRBD2. The CDR3 contains 13 residues. Trimming at V came to 4 bases and at J to 14 bases, leaving 9 bases not matched to a gene. Germline CDR1 and CDR2: SGHVS and FQNEAQ. DNA of the CDR3: TGTGCCAGCAGCTCCCCCGGGACTAGCATCAAGTTCTTC. This gives the protein CASSSPGTSIKFF.

The V gene is TRBV19, the J gene TRBJ2-7, with D hard to call. V lost 1 base and J lost 0, with 7 bases in between. Germline CDR1 and CDR2: LNHDA and SQIVND (reference sequence). The CDR3 sequence is 14 residues long. CDR3 sequence (DNA): TGTGCCAGTAGTATAGTGGGCGCCTCCTACGAGCAGTACTTC. As protein: CASSIVGASYEQYF.

This clone came up a few times. The chain combines TRBV6-5 with TRBJ1-2; tentatively, D is TRBD1 (6 bases). The CDR3 totals 16 residues. Germline CDR1 MNHEY, CDR2 SVGAGI. V gave up 0 bases and J gave up 5 bases, with 16 bases separating them. CDR3 nucleotide sequence: TGTGCCAGCAGTTACTCGCCCCCTTACAGGGCGTATGGCTACACCTTC. Residues: CASSYSPPYRAYGYTF.

The V gene is TRBV2, the J gene TRBJ2-7; D unclear. The germline V and J ends were trimmed by 6 bases and 4 bases, with 13 bases remaining between them. The germline V gene has CDR1 SNHLY and CDR2 FYNNEI. CDR3 size: 13 residues. This CDR3 reads CASSRSRLYEQYF. In DNA, the CDR3 is TGTGCCAGCAGCCGCTCCAGGCTATACGAGCAGTACTTC.

This rearrangement joins TRBV7-9 to TRBJ2-1; TRBD2 matches 7 bases. The CDR3 spans 17 residues. The trim removed 1 base at V and 2 bases at J, leaving 8 bases unmatched. The germline gives CDR1 SEHNR, CDR2 FQNEAQ (reference sequence). The CDR3 protein is CASSLEGGSNPYNEQFF. The CDR3 nucleotides are TGTGCCAGCAGCTTAGAGGGCGGGAGTAACCCCTACAATGAGCAGTTCTTC.

V usage is TRBV15 and J usage is TRBJ2-2; no clear D. Trimming cost V 0 bases and J 1 base, with 12 bases left between them. The germline V gene has CDR1 LNHNV and CDR2 YYDKDF (reference sequence). This CDR3 spans 17 amino acids. The CDR3 spells CATSRDQYEVNTGELFF. CDR3 coding DNA: TGTGCCACCAGCAGAGATCAGTATGAGGTGAACACCGGGGAGCTGTTTTTT.

The chain joins TRBV27 to TRBJ2-3; no clear D. The CDR3 is 14 amino acids. V dropped 2 bases and J dropped 0 bases, with 6 bases sitting between them. The germline CDR1 and CDR2 sequences are MNHEY and SMNVEV (reference sequence). The CDR3 nucleotides are TGTGCCAGCAGTTTAAGAGGCAGCACAGATACGCAGTATTTT. This codes for CASSLRGSTDTQYF.

The V gene is TRBV29-1, the J gene TRBJ2-2, with D perhaps TRBD2 (5 bases). Per the germline V gene, CDR1 is SQVTM and CDR2 is ANQGSEA. V was trimmed by 3 bases and J by 6 bases, leaving 8 bases between them. CDR3 size: 12 residues. The CDR3 DNA is TGCAGCGTTGAGGGGAGAGCCGGGGAGCTGTTTTTT. The encoded protein is CSVEGRAGELFF.

This clone was picked up one time. The rearrangement links TRBV5-1 to TRBJ2-1, with TRBD2 matching over 11 bases. CDR1 SGHRS and CDR2 YFSETQ come from the germline V gene. Germline trimming cut 3 bases from V and 8 bases from J; bases unmatched to any gene: 4. There are 14 residues in the CDR3. Here the CDR3 reads CASSYSGGGHEQFF. In DNA form, the CDR3 reads TGCGCCAGCAGCTATAGCGGGGGGGGCCATGAGCAGTTCTTC.

The chain uses TRBV6-5 and TRBJ2-1; TRBD1 agrees at 10 bases. The junction had 6 bases not matched to a gene; V was cut back by 2 bases and J by 8 bases. CDR1 is MNHEY, CDR2 SVGAGI, per germline. This CDR3 has 15 amino acids. The CDR3 loop is CASSYGRQGADEQFF. The CDR3 DNA is TGTGCCAGCAGTTACGGCCGACAGGGGGCTGATGAGCAGTTCTTC.